A single T cell receptor (beta chain) is shown here with its context. The antigen is unknown. The protocol was immunoSEQ multiplex PCR, while the TCRdb copy is restricted to in-frame clones and leaves out a portion. The sample records about 120,000 clones, about 87% being singletons. These data belong to a study of radiotherapy plus CTLA-4 blockade in lung cancer. Across the study: Of the patients, roughly 17% showed objective responses and about 29% attained disease control. Findings and limits, study-wide: The best prediction of response reportedly came from early blood T cell clone dynamics, with interferon-beta.

The CDR3 totals 16 residues. The V end was cut by 2 bases, the J end by 5 bases, with 19 bases between. Germline lookup yields CDR1 MNHEY and CDR2 SMNVEV (reference sequence). The sample in question was peripheral blood, obtained from a patient treated with radiotherapy plus ipilimumab. This chain links TRBV27 with TRBJ2-7, with D perhaps matching TRBD1 (5 bases). This sequence originates from a human donor with non-small cell lung cancer that progressed on radiotherapy plus ipilimumab. The CDR3 sequence is CASSLVPAGNRNEQYF. CDR3 nucleotides: TGTGCCAGCAGTTTAGTTCCCGCAGGGAACAGGAACGAGCAGTACTTC.